This entry lists 15 T cell receptor beta chains sequenced from one sample in a study of CD8 T cells in Susac syndrome. Random hexamers were used to reverse transcribe an amount of roughly 0.5 to 1 ug RNA. TCRdb called the immunoSEQ multiplex PCR reads again in MiXCR, with one record for every CDR3 protein. The sample records 84,000 or so distinct CDR3 sequences, 95% being singletons. Sequencing input: CD8+ T cells from PBMCs. The origin of the receptors is a human donor with Susac syndrome.

The rearrangement joins TRBV5-6 to TRBJ2-1, with 9 bases aligning to TRBD2. Germline-derived CDR1 and CDR2 are SGHDT and YYEEEE. CDR3 length: 15 residues. The V and J ends lost 4 bases and 5 bases, in that order; junction bases with no gene match: 7. CDR3 DNA: TGTGCCAGCAGCCCAGTAGCGGGAGTAAACAATGAGCAGTTCTTC. Translating gives CASSPVAGVNNEQFF.

The chain has TRBV30 and TRBJ2-1; no clear D gene. The germline gives CDR1 GTSNPN, CDR2 SVGIG (reference sequence). The CDR3 has 13 residues. The V and J ends lost 0 bases and 1 base respectively, with 4 bases between them. DNA of the CDR3: TGTGCCTGGAGTGTAGTTTCCTACAATGAGCAGTTCTTC. It codes for CAWSVVSYNEQFF.

This CDR3 reads CATSRDGTGDTQYF. The CDR3 DNA sequence: TGTGCCACCAGCAGAGATGGGACCGGAGATACGCAGTATTTT. This chain joins TRBV15 and TRBJ2-3; perhaps D is TRBD1 or TRBD2 (5 bases each). The CDR3 extends over 14 amino acids. CDR1 and CDR2 from the germline V gene are LNHNV and YYDKDF (reference sequence). V was shortened by 0 bases and J by 5 bases, with 9 bases between the two germline ends.

The chain links TRBV20-1 to TRBJ2-7; D call uncertain. Germline CDR1 reads DFQATT; CDR2 reads SNEGSKA (reference sequence). The CDR3 has 11 residues. Trimming pared 6 bases from V and 5 bases from J, leaving 11 bases between. The CDR3: CSAPRFNEQYF. The CDR3 DNA sequence: TGCAGTGCCCCGAGGTTCAACGAGCAGTACTTC.

The J gene is TRBJ2-7, the V gene TRBV5-6; D may be TRBD1 (6 bases). V was trimmed by 0 bases and J by 6 bases, leaving 10 bases between them. The germline CDR1 and CDR2 sequences are SGHDT and YYEEEE. This CDR3 spans 13 amino acids. CDR3 in amino acids: CASSLASGVEQYF. DNA for the CDR3: TGTGCCAGCAGCTTGGCGTCAGGGGTCGAGCAGTACTTC.

The CDR3 loop reads CSVVLETGATGELFF. CDR3 DNA sequence: TGCAGCGTTGTTTTGGAGACAGGGGCCACCGGGGAGCTGTTTTTT. The chain couples TRBV29-1 to TRBJ2-2; TRBD1 matches 8 bases. CDR1 SQVTM and CDR2 ANQGSEA come from the germline V gene. With V trimmed by 4 bases and J by 4 bases, 8 bases remained unmatched. This CDR3 contains 15 residues.

V usage is TRBV12-3 or TRBV12-4 and J usage is TRBJ1-2; maybe TRBD1 (5 bases). The CDR3 extends over 12 amino acids. With 3 bases removed from V and 8 bases from J, the gap between germline ends came to 10 bases. Here the CDR3 reads CASSFRGGGYTF. CDR3 DNA: TGTGCCAGCAGTTTTAGGGGAGGCGGCTACACCTTC.

CDR3 nucleotide sequence: TGCAGTGCTAGATCCCAAAACGACTACGAGCAGTACTTC. Its translation is CSARSQNDYEQYF. J is TRBJ2-7 and V is TRBV20-1; D gene ambiguous. Germline CDR1 reads DFQATT; CDR2 reads SNEGSKA (reference sequence). Trimming took off 2 bases at V and 3 bases at J, with 11 bases between the two ends. This CDR3 is 13 amino acids long.

The chain combines TRBV27 with TRBJ2-1, with 7 bases fitting TRBD2. The CDR3 totals 16 residues. V gave up 3 bases and J gave up 6 bases; unmatched junction bases: 11. The germline gives CDR1 MNHEY, CDR2 SMNVEV (reference sequence). The CDR3 DNA sequence: TGTGCCAGCAGTTTTGTTGGGGACTACGTGGCCAATGAGCAGTTCTTC. Translation: CASSFVGDYVANEQFF.

The V gene is TRBV20-1, the J gene TRBJ2-1; the match to TRBD2 covers 7 bases. Germline values: CDR1 DFQATT, CDR2 SNEGSKA (reference sequence). V gave up 0 bases and J gave up 1 base; unmatched junction bases: 9. The CDR3 sequence is 17 residues long. The CDR3, as DNA: TGCAGTGCTAGAGATCCGGAGGCGGGAGCTTCCTACAATGAGCAGTTCTTC. It codes for CSARDPEAGASYNEQFF.

The chain is built from TRBV3-1 and TRBJ2-1; weak D call: TRBD1 (5 bases). The V end was cut by 0 bases, the J end by 9 bases, with 12 bases between. CDR3 length: 14 amino acids. Germline V gene data show CDR1 as LGHDT and CDR2 as YNNKEL (reference sequence). CDR3 in amino acids: CASSQDLGVGEQFF. The CDR3 nucleotides are TGTGCCAGCAGCCAAGACTTAGGGGTCGGTGAGCAGTTCTTC.

This chain connects TRBV29-1 to TRBJ2-3, with 9 bases lining up with TRBD2. CDR1 is SQVTM and CDR2 is ANQGSEA in the germline V gene. V was clipped by 2 bases and J by 0 bases; unmatched bases: 3. The length of the CDR3 is 15 residues. In DNA form, the CDR3 reads TGCAGCGTTGAATCCCTAGCGGGAAGCACAGATACGCAGTATTTT. The encoded protein is CSVESLAGSTDTQYF.

The chain carries TRBV19 and TRBJ2-4; no firm D call. Trimming left V 4 bases short and J 0 bases short, with 10 bases between. Looked up from germline, CDR1 is LNHDA and CDR2 is SQIVND (reference sequence). CDR3 length: 15 amino acids. The CDR3 DNA follows: TGTGCCAGTAGTACAGGAGTCCTAGCCAAAAACATTCAGTACTTC. This encodes CASSTGVLAKNIQYF.

This clonotype was seen just once. The V gene is TRBV5-4, the J gene TRBJ2-7; possibly TRBD1 for D (6 bases). The germline V gene has CDR1 SGHNT and CDR2 YYREEE (reference sequence). Trimming took 0 bases from V and 4 from J, leaving 11 bases between them. There are 14 residues in the CDR3. The CDR3 protein is CASSLELRGYEQYF. CDR3 nucleotides: TGTGCCAGCAGCTTGGAACTCAGGGGATACGAGCAGTACTTC.

Here the CDR3 reads CALDMLGEKLFF. CDR3 DNA sequence: TGTGCCTTGGACATGCTAGGCGAAAAACTGTTTTTT. The chain employs TRBV30 and TRBJ1-4; a possible D gene is TRBD1 (5 bases). The germline gives CDR1 GTSNPN, CDR2 SVGIG (reference sequence). V was pared by 7 bases and J by 8 bases, with 14 bases between. The CDR3 sequence is 12 residues long.